The 24 T cell receptor beta chains in this list originate from one sample, sequenced in a study of response to subunit inactivated influenza vaccine. In TCRdb, the RT-PCR reads were re-called with MiXCR into one record per CDR3 protein. The sample includes hundreds of thousands of distinct CDR3 sequences, around 13% seen only once; the top ten take approximately 7%. Here the sequenced sample was PBMCs from blood, taken around two weeks before vaccination. The source of these receptors is a man between 50 and 59 years old who received an inactivated influenza vaccine.

This clonotype was seen a handful of times. The V gene is TRBV2, the J gene TRBJ1-1, with 7 positions matching TRBD1. The CDR3 spans 14 residues. V trimming: 6 bases; J trimming: 5 bases; junction bases outside the gene matches: 9. Looked up from germline, CDR1 is SNHLY and CDR2 is FYNNEI. The CDR3 nucleotides are TGTGCCAGCAGGGAAACAGGGGCGCGGACTGAAGCTTTCTTT. Translating it yields CASRETGARTEAFF. The variable domain in full, with the rest retrieved from reference TRBV2 and TRBJ1-1, is EPEVTQTPSHQVTQMGQEVILRCVPISNHLYFYWYRQILGQKVEFLVSFYNNEISEKSEIFDDQFSVERPDGSNFTLKIRSTKLEDSAMYFCASRETGARTEAFFGQGTRLTVV.

The chain is built from TRBV19 and TRBJ2-3; D unclear. This CDR3 is 14 amino acids long. The V gene's germline CDR1 is LNHDA and CDR2 SQIVND (reference sequence). The V and J ends lost 2 bases and 9 bases respectively, with 15 bases between them. DNA for the CDR3: TGTGCCAGTAGTATAATCTTCCCGGGCCCAACGCAGTATTTT. This gives the protein CASSIIFPGPTQYF.

The chain couples TRBV4-2 to TRBJ2-1; D is possibly TRBD2 (6 bases). V shed 4 bases and J shed 0 bases, with 22 bases lying between them. The CDR3 sequence is 19 residues long. CDR1 and CDR2 from the germline V gene are LGHNA and YNFKEQ. CDR3 nucleotide sequence: TGTGCCAGCAGCCGGCTTCTGGGGACTTCCTCTAGCTCCTACAATGAGCAGTTCTTC. Translating gives CASSRLLGTSSSSYNEQFF.

The genes are TRBV6-2 or TRBV6-3 and TRBJ1-1; D unresolved. Germline-derived CDR1 and CDR2 are MNHEY and SVGEGT. This CDR3 is 17 amino acids long. Trimming pared 6 bases from V and 1 base from J, leaving 21 bases between. The CDR3 coding sequence is TGTGCCAGCAGACCCTGGGATCGGAGGAGTGAGAACACTGAAGCTTTCTTT. As protein: CASRPWDRRSENTEAFF.

This clonotype was found many times. The rearrangement joins TRBV27 to TRBJ1-1; no reliable D call. The germline gives CDR1 MNHEY, CDR2 SMNVEV (reference sequence). Trimming stripped 5 bases from V and 8 bases from J, with 12 bases between. The CDR3 totals 12 residues. Here the CDR3 reads CASSDQSREAFF. CDR3 nucleotides: TGTGCCAGCAGTGACCAGTCGCGGGAAGCTTTCTTT.

This clonotype turned up a few times. The V and J genes are TRBV19 and TRBJ1-2; perhaps TRBD1 as D (5 bases). Trimming removed 3 bases at V and 8 bases at J, with 19 bases between. Germline V CDR1 and CDR2: LNHDA, SQIVND (reference sequence). The CDR3 sequence is 15 residues long. CDR3 loop: CASSIAGTPTRGYTF. CDR3 sequence (DNA): TGTGCCAGTAGTATTGCGGGGACTCCTACACGGGGCTACACCTTC.

This clonotype has a count of ten or more. The rearrangement joins TRBV6-6 to TRBJ2-5; D not certain. This CDR3 region has 13 residues. Germline values: CDR1 MNHNY, CDR2 SVGAGI (reference sequence). V was clipped by 5 bases and J by 2 bases, with 9 bases between them. CDR3 residues: CASSAGIQETQYF. The CDR3 DNA follows: TGTGCCAGCAGTGCTGGGATACAAGAGACCCAGTACTTC.

This rearrangement joins TRBV20-1 to TRBJ2-3; D might be TRBD2 (6 bases). The V end lost 4 bases, the J end lost 4 bases, and 15 bases lay between the germline ends. Germline assignment: CDR1 DFQATT and CDR2 SNEGSKA (reference sequence). The CDR3 covers 14 residues. For the CDR3, the DNA is TGCAGTGCTATCGGACAAGGGGAGGCAGATACGCAGTATTTT. Translated, it gives CSAIGQGEADTQYF.

This sequence joins TRBV6-2 or TRBV6-3 and TRBJ2-5; D remains ambiguous. V gave up 5 bases and J gave up 0 bases, with 16 bases separating them. Germline V lookup: CDR1 MNHEY, CDR2 SVGEGT. The CDR3 loop spans 16 amino acids. The CDR3 sequence is CASSPTTDLYQETQYF. The CDR3 DNA is TGTGCCAGCAGTCCTACTACCGACCTGTACCAAGAGACCCAGTACTTC.

This chain links TRBV20-1 with TRBJ2-1; D ambiguous. The CDR3 loop spans 12 amino acids. CDR1 is DFQATT, CDR2 SNEGSKA, per germline (reference sequence). The V gene lost 6 bases and the J gene lost 7 bases, with 13 bases spanning the gap. DNA for the CDR3: TGCAGTGCGAGCCCGGTTTGGAATGAGCAGTTCTTC. It translates to CSASPVWNEQFF.

The chain is built from TRBV5-1 and TRBJ1-1; maybe TRBD1 (5 bases). CDR1 SGHRS and CDR2 YFSETQ come from the germline V gene. Trimming shortened V by 4 bases and J by 4 bases, and 14 bases separated the two germline ends. The CDR3 covers 14 residues. CDR3 protein: CASSPGDSSTEAFF. CDR3 nucleotides: TGCGCCAGCAGCCCGGGGGACTCAAGCACTGAAGCTTTCTTT.

This clonotype was counted ten times or more. The rearrangement links TRBV19 to TRBJ1-5; 7 nucleotides align to TRBD1. J was trimmed by 6 bases and V by 10 bases; bases with no gene match: 12. The CDR3 has 14 amino acids. The germline V gene has CDR1 LNHDA and CDR2 SQIVND (reference sequence). For the CDR3, the DNA is TGTGCCACGAAGGGGGCAGGGGAACTTCAGCCCCAGCATTTT. Amino acid sequence: CATKGAGELQPQHF.

This clonotype was seen only a few times. The genes are TRBV20-1 and TRBJ2-7; 10 bases align to TRBD2. Germline V gene sequence: CDR1 DFQATT, CDR2 SNEGSKA (reference sequence). The CDR3 spans 17 residues. J gave up 0 bases and V 2 bases, and 10 bases lay outside the gene matches. The chain's CDR3 is CSARLGSGGPFSYEQYF. The CDR3 DNA is TGCAGTGCTAGACTAGGTAGCGGGGGGCCCTTCTCCTACGAGCAGTACTTC.

This clonotype came up many times. This chain uses TRBV6-1 with TRBJ2-1; maybe TRBD2 (5 bases). The CDR3 totals 15 residues. CDR1 MNHNS and CDR2 SASEGT come from the germline V gene. Trimming stripped 8 bases from V and 2 bases from J, with 16 bases between. This chain's CDR3 is CASEPGGSAYNEQFF. In DNA, the CDR3 is TGTGCCAGCGAACCTGGCGGGTCGGCCTACAATGAGCAGTTCTTC.

The chain's CDR3 is CASSLEQGFFYEQYF. The CDR3 DNA reads as TGTGCCAGCAGTTTAGAACAGGGATTTTTCTACGAGCAGTACTTC. The chain joins TRBV12-3 or TRBV12-4 to TRBJ2-7, with TRBD1 as a possible D gene (6 bases). Trimming stripped 1 base from V and 3 bases from J, with 13 bases between. CDR3 size: 15 residues.

The chain has TRBV3-1 and TRBJ2-2, with D uncertain. This CDR3 region has 14 residues. Trimming stripped 6 bases from V and 1 base from J, with 9 bases between. The germline V gene has CDR1 LGHDT and CDR2 YNNKEL (reference sequence). The CDR3 DNA follows: TGTGCCAGCAGAACAAGGTGGAACACCGGGGAGCTGTTTTTT. Its protein is CASRTRWNTGELFF.

In this sample, this clonotype turned up a few times. The V call is TRBV9, the J call TRBJ2-1, with D perhaps TRBD1 (6 bases). The CDR3 has 16 amino acids. Germline V gene lookup returns CDR1 SGDLS and CDR2 YYNGEE. V lost 3 bases and J 0 bases, leaving 13 bases between the germline ends. CDR3 amino acids: CASSAGQSLSYNEQFF. The CDR3 bases are TGTGCCAGCAGCGCCGGACAGTCTCTCTCCTACAATGAGCAGTTCTTC.

The rearrangement links TRBV20-1 to TRBJ2-1; TRBD2 aligns across 8 bases. There are 14 residues in the CDR3. The germline gives CDR1 DFQATT, CDR2 SNEGSKA (reference sequence). Trimming at V came to 3 bases and at J to 6 bases, leaving 7 bases not matched to a gene. The CDR3 loop reads CSARTGGTGNEQFF. CDR3 nucleotides: TGCAGTGCTAGGACGGGAGGGACGGGCAATGAGCAGTTCTTC.

There are many counts of this clonotype. This chain joins TRBV10-3 and TRBJ1-1; no clear D gene. Germline lookup yields CDR1 ENHRY and CDR2 SYGVKD. Trimming pared 6 bases from V and 5 bases from J, leaving 13 bases between. This CDR3 comprises 13 residues. For the CDR3, the DNA is TGTGCCATCAGGCAGGACCTAGATACTGAAGCTTTCTTT. Protein product: CAIRQDLDTEAFF.

The genes are TRBV4-3 and TRBJ1-2; D remains unclear. The V and J ends lost 0 bases and 4 bases respectively, with 12 bases between them. The CDR3 consists of 15 residues. The germline gives CDR1 LGHNA, CDR2 YSLEER. The CDR3 loop is CASSQDFATVYGYTF. CDR3 DNA sequence: TGCGCCAGCAGCCAAGATTTCGCCACGGTCTATGGCTACACCTTC.

This clonotype occurred a few times. The rearrangement uses TRBV10-3 and TRBJ2-5; TRBD2 aligns across 11 bases. CDR1 and CDR2 (germline): ENHRY, SYGVKD. The CDR3 loop spans 15 amino acids. J lost 0 bases, V lost 4 bases, and 1 base had no gene match. DNA of the CDR3: TGTGCCATCAGTGCGACTAGCGGGAACCAAGAGACCCAGTACTTC. Translated, it gives CAISATSGNQETQYF.

This clonotype turned up a few times. This chain joins TRBV7-3 and TRBJ2-7; the match to TRBD2 covers 9 bases. CDR1 and CDR2 (germline): SGHTA, FQGTGA. This CDR3 is built from 16 residues. J lost 2 bases, V lost 5 bases, and 10 bases had no gene match. CDR3 residues: CASSPIGGRGPYEQYF. The CDR3 region has the DNA TGTGCCAGCAGCCCAATCGGCGGGAGGGGGCCCTACGAGCAGTACTTC.

The sample holds many counts of this clonotype. The chain is built from TRBV7-2 and TRBJ2-3; D is unresolved. Germline loops: CDR1 SGHTA, CDR2 FQGNSA. Trimming left V 0 bases short and J 2 bases short, with 6 bases between. The CDR3 has 14 amino acids. CDR3 in DNA: TGTGCCAGCAGCTTAGCGCTATTCACAGATACGCAGTATTTT. This sequence encodes CASSLALFTDTQYF. Together with reference TRBV7-2 and TRBJ2-3, the CDR3 gives the full variable domain: GAGVSQSPSNKVTEKGKDVELRCDPISGHTALYWYRQSLGQGLEFLIYFQGNSAPDKSGLPSDRFSAERTGGSVSTLTIQRTQQEDSAVYLCASSLALFTDTQYFGPGTRLTVL.

The rearrangement links TRBV6-4 to TRBJ2-1; D may be TRBD1 or TRBD2 (5 bases each). The ends were cut back, 5 bases at V and 0 bases at J, with 14 bases in the middle. This CDR3 is built from 16 residues. CDR1 and CDR2 (germline): MRHNA, SNTAGT. The DNA of the CDR3 is TGTGCCAGCAGTAGGGACGGCCTGAGCTCCTACAATGAGCAGTTCTTC. It codes for CASSRDGLSSYNEQFF.